Detailed here is one T cell receptor (beta chain). The V gene lost 3 bases and the J gene lost 7 bases, with 19 bases spanning the gap. Germline V gene sequence: CDR1 MNHEY, CDR2 SMNVEV (reference sequence). This CDR3 spans 15 amino acids. The data are from a study of T-cell reconstitution after alpha-beta-depleted transplantation in children. Unique molecular identifiers were incorporated into the prepared TCRbeta library. TCRdb independently ran MiXCR on the PCR reads; one entry per CDR3 protein. The sample carries hundreds of thousands of distinct CDR3 sequences, more than 15% recorded once. The J gene is TRBJ2-7, the V gene TRBV27, with a weak D call TRBD1 (8 bases). Sequences were derived from PBMCs, mostly from graft donor cells, sampled 360 days after TCRalphabeta/CD19-depleted stem cell transplant. The receptor was derived from a male patient between 2 and 10 years old who had a stem cell transplant for acute lymphoblastic leukemia, so the T cells may come from the graft donor. The CDR3 DNA reads as TGTGCCAGCAGTTTCCGGACAGGGAGGGTAACAGAGCAGTACTTC. Its protein product is CASSFRTGRVTEQYF.